A single sample gave rise to the 4 T cell receptor beta chains below, sequenced in a study of blood T cells in healthy people across ages. Primers used in a second PCR of about 7 to 12 cycles were a sample-barcoded 5' primer and a J-beta primer mix. Each CDR3 protein is one row after TCRdb ran MiXCR on the 5' RACE reads. The sample consists of approximately 940,000 distinct CDR3 sequences, under 50% of them appearing once. Sequenced sample: blood. The receptors stem from a man aged 30 to 39 in good health.

This clonotype was seen only a few times. This sequence joins TRBV29-1 and TRBJ2-3; 11 nucleotides align to TRBD2. CDR1 and CDR2 (germline): SQVTM, ANQGSEA. This CDR3 contains 19 residues. V trimming: 7 bases; J trimming: 2 bases; junction bases outside the gene matches: 20. The CDR3 coding sequence is TGCAGCGCCACGACTAGCGGGGCCGCAGGCGCCTACTTCACAGATACGCAGTATTTT. Protein sequence: CSATTSGAAGAYFTDTQYF.

This rearrangement joins TRBV7-2 to TRBJ2-1; 9 positions match TRBD1. J lost 7 bases, V lost 5 bases, and 3 bases had no gene match. CDR3 length: 13 amino acids. In germline, CDR1 is SGHTA, CDR2 FQGNSA. This chain's CDR3 is CASSIGQGNEQFF. In DNA, the CDR3 is TGTGCCAGCAGCATAGGACAGGGGAATGAGCAGTTCTTC. Drawing the rest from reference TRBV7-2 and TRBJ2-1, the complete variable domain is GAGVSQSPSNKVTEKGKDVELRCDPISGHTALYWYRQSLGQGLEFLIYFQGNSAPDKSGLPSDRFSAERTGGSVSTLTIQRTQQEDSAVYLCASSIGQGNEQFFGPGTRLTVL.

The V and J genes are TRBV3-1 and TRBJ2-5; D remains unclear. The CDR3 length is 13 residues. V lost 7 bases and J 0 bases, leaving 9 bases between the germline ends. CDR1 LGHDT and CDR2 YNNKEL come from the germline V gene (reference sequence). The CDR3 bases are TGTGCCAGCAATCTTGGAAACCAAGAGACCCAGTACTTC. It specifies CASNLGNQETQYF.

This clonotype was seen ten or more times. The rearrangement uses TRBV7-2 and TRBJ1-5; a weak D match, TRBD1 (6 bases). V lost 4 bases and J lost 7, with 11 bases in between. Germline V gives CDR1 SGHTA, CDR2 FQGNSA. The CDR3 runs 13 residues. As DNA, the CDR3 is TGTGCCAGCAGCTCGGACAGAGACCAGCCCCAGCATTTT. As protein: CASSSDRDQPQHF.